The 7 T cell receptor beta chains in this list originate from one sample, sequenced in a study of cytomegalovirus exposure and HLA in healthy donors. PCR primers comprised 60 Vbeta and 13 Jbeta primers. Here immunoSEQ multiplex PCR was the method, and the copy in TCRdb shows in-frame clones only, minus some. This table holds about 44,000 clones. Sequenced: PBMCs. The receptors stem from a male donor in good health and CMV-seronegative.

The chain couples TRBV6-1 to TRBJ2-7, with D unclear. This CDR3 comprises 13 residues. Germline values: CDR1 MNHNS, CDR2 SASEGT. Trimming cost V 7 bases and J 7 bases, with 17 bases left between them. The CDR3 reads CASKMKLGREQYF. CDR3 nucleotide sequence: TGTGCCAGCAAAATGAAGCTGGGCCGAGAGCAGTACTTC.

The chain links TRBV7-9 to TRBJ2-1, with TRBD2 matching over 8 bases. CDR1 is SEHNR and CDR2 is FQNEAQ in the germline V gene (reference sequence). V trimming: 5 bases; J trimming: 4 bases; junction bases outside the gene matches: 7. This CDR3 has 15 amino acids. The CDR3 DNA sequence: TGTGCCAGCAGCCCCCGGACTAGCAGGTACAATGAGCAGTTCTTC. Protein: CASSPRTSRYNEQFF.

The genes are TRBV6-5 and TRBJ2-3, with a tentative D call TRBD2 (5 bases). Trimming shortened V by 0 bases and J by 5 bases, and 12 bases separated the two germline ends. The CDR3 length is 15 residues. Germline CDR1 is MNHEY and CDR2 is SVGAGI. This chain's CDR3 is CASSYSGRGGDTQYF. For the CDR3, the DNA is TGTGCCAGCAGTTACTCCGGACGAGGAGGAGATACGCAGTATTTT.

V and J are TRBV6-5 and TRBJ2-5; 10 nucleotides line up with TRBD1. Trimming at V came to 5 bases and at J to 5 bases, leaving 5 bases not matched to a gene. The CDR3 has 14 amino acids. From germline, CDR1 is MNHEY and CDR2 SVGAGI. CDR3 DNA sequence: TGTGCCAGCAGTCCATGGACAGGGGGGGAGACCCAGTACTTC. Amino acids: CASSPWTGGETQYF.

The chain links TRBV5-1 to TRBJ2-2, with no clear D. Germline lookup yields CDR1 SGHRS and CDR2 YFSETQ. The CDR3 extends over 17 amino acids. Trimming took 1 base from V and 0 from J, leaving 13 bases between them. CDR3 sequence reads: CASSLIRRSANTGELFF. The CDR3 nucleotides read TGCGCCAGCAGCTTGATTCGCAGGTCCGCGAACACCGGGGAGCTGTTTTTT.

The CDR3 protein is CASSPRTLNTGELFF. Here the CDR3 DNA reads TGTGCCAGTAGTCCCCGGACTTTAAACACCGGGGAGCTGTTTTTT. The V gene is TRBV19, the J gene TRBJ2-2; weak D call: TRBD2 (5 bases). The germline gives CDR1 LNHDA, CDR2 SQIVND (reference sequence). V shed 5 bases and J shed 2 bases, with 12 bases lying between them. The CDR3 consists of 15 residues.

As DNA, the CDR3 is TGTGCCAGCAGTCCTATTAGGGACAGGGACGTGAACACTGAAGCTTTCTTT. This encodes CASSPIRDRDVNTEAFF. The chain is built from TRBV28 and TRBJ1-1; TRBD1 aligns across 9 bases. The CDR3 length is 17 residues. V trimming: 5 bases; J trimming: 0 bases; junction bases outside the gene matches: 10. Germline loops: CDR1 MDHEN, CDR2 SYDVKM.